Sequencing of this TCR beta chain was carried out in a study of T-cell memory formation after mild COVID-19. From germline, CDR1 is SGHAT and CDR2 FQNNGV. V lost 4 bases, J lost 0 bases, and 10 bases lay in between. This CDR3 comprises 15 residues. This clonotype appeared many times. TCRdb independently ran MiXCR on the 5' RACE reads; one entry per CDR3 protein. The table lists some 15,000 distinct CDR3 sequences, roughly a fifth of them singletons. This TCR came from an adult woman who had mild COVID-19 (a few samples of this study predate the infection). Cell type and time point are not known. This chain uses TRBV11-2 with TRBJ2-1; no firm D call. Sequenced sample: PBMCs or a T cell subset sorted from them (not recorded which). The CDR3 is CASSSALSSYNEQFF. CDR3 in DNA: TGTGCCAGCAGCTCCGCCCTAAGCTCCTACAATGAGCAGTTCTTC.